Described below is a single T cell receptor (beta chain) sequence and its context. Its target is unknown. The data belong to a study of tumor-infiltrating lymphocytes in primary liver carcinoma. Points from the study as a whole: Tumors carried a top-250-clone fraction significantly exceeding that of blood (p = 0.039).

Blood RNA came from unsorted whole blood; germline DNA was also extracted. With around 490 ng total RNA as template and a constant-region primer, TCR beta cDNA was made. TCR beta libraries came from three nested multiplex PCR rounds using slightly modified ARM-PCR. Primers for the first two PCR rounds were TRBV1-TRBV30 forward primers and a C-beta reverse primer (about 9 cycles per round). In TCRdb, the multiplex PCR reads were re-called with MiXCR into one record per CDR3 protein. The table shows 300,000 to 350,000 distinct CDR3 sequences, with roughly 60% occurring only once. Trimming at V came to 0 bases and at J to 8 bases, leaving 10 bases not matched to a gene. CDR3 length equals 17 residues. Germline V gives CDR1 LGHNA, CDR2 YNFKEQ.

The clonotype was recovered from a woman aged 25-40 years with primary liver carcinoma and hepatitis B virus infection. The sequenced material came from peripheral blood. The J gene is TRBJ2-1, the V gene TRBV4-2; 10 positions match TRBD2. CDR3 coding DNA: TGTGCCAGCAGCCAAGATCTCCAGGGACTAGCGAGTGATGAGCAGTTCTTC. Amino acids: CASSQDLQGLASDEQFF.